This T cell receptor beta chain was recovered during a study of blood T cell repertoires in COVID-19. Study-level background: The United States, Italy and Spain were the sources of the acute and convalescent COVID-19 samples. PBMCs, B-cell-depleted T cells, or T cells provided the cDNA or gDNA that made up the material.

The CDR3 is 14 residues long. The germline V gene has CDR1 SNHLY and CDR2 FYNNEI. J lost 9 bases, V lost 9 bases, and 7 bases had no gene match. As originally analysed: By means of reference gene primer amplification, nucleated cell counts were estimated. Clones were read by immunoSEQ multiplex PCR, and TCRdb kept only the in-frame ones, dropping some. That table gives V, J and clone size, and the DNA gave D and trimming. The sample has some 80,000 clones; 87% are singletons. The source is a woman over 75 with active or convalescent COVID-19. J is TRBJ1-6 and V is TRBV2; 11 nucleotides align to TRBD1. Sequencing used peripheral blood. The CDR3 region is CASDGGTGGSPLHF. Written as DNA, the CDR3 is TGTGCCAGTGACGGGGGGACAGGGGGTTCACCCCTCCACTTT.